The rows below give T cell receptor beta chains drawn from one sample of a study of cytomegalovirus exposure and HLA in healthy donors. Assay: immunoSEQ multiplex PCR; the TCRdb copy retains only in-frame clones and omits some. The sample holds about 200,000 clones, more than 9.5% seen once. Material: PBMCs. The receptors shown here come from a man between 50 and 59 years old in good health and CMV-seropositive. The CDR3 runs from the conserved cysteine through the conserved F or W. Each record gives: J gene, clone size, D gene, V gene, CDR3 protein, CDR3 DNA. The D gene is left open where the match is weak. The size of a clone is reported for some rows only, either as once, few or many, or as a class for expanded clones.

TRBJ1-1	NA	NA	TRBV18	CASSPSPGDTEAFF	TGTGCCAGCTCCCCATCCCCCGGGGACACTGAAGCTTTCTTT
TRBJ2-7	NA	NA	TRBV5-1	CASSPYLGRRGYYEQYF	TGCGCCAGCAGCCCCTACCTCGGGAGACGGGGATACTACGAGCAGTACTTC
TRBJ2-4	few	TRBD2	TRBV6-5	CAIGRGGDSGNIQYF	TGTGCCATCGGGCGCGGGGGGGATTCGGGAAACATTCAGTACTTC
TRBJ1-6	few	NA	TRBV9	CASSWGLGDSPLHF	TGTGCCAGCAGCTGGGGCCTAGGGGATTCACCCCTCCACTTT
TRBJ1-2	few	NA	TRBV4-1	CASSLHANPNYGYTF	TGCGCCAGCAGCCTGCACGCGAATCCTAACTATGGCTACACCTTC
TRBJ2-7	few	TRBD1	TRBV7-6	CASSPQQGGHGLEQYF	TGTGCCAGCAGCCCCCAGCAAGGGGGCCACGGGCTCGAGCAGTACTTC
TRBJ2-7	NA	TRBD1	TRBV27	CASSYRGSSYEQYF	TGTGCCAGCAGTTACAGGGGCAGCTCCTACGAGCAGTACTTC
TRBJ1-4	NA	TRBD1	TRBV5-1	CASSLGTGEKLFF	TGCGCCAGCAGCCTGGGGACAGGTGAAAAACTGTTTTTT
TRBJ2-1	few	TRBD2	TRBV5-4	CASSSGLAAFNEQFF	TGTGCCAGCAGCTCGGGACTAGCGGCGTTCAATGAGCAGTTCTTC
TRBJ1-2	NA	NA	TRBV5-6	CASSLGRNYGYTF	TGTGCCAGCAGCTTAGGGAGAAACTATGGCTACACCTTC
TRBJ2-5	NA	NA	TRBV6-1	CASSEPGKQETQYF	TGTGCCAGCAGTGAACCGGGGAAGCAAGAGACCCAGTACTTC
TRBJ2-5	few	NA	TRBV19	CASSFGTAEQETQYF	TGTGCCAGTAGTTTCGGGACTGCAGAGCAAGAGACCCAGTACTTC
TRBJ2-2	many	NA	TRBV4-3	CASSQSAANTGELFF	TGCGCCAGCAGCCAGTCGGCGGCGAACACCGGGGAGCTGTTTTTT
TRBJ2-1	NA	TRBD2	TRBV9	CASSKGGLAVDNEQFF	TGTGCCAGCAGTAAGGGGGGACTAGCGGTGGACAATGAGCAGTTCTTC
TRBJ1-2	few	NA	TRBV15	CATSRDPSGAKGYTF	TGTGCCACCAGCAGAGATCCATCAGGGGCTAAGGGCTACACCTTC
TRBJ1-3	NA	NA	TRBV15	CATSRGGESGNTIYF	TGTGCCACCAGCAGAGGGGGGGAGTCTGGAAACACCATATATTTT
TRBJ1-5	NA	TRBD1	TRBV7-2	CASSEDRVQPQHF	TGTGCCAGCAGCGAGGACAGGGTTCAGCCCCAGCATTTT
TRBJ1-4	few	TRBD1	TRBV7-9	CASSAWDRGSEKLFF	TGTGCCAGCAGCGCCTGGGACAGGGGTAGTGAAAAACTGTTTTTT
TRBJ1-2	NA	TRBD1	TRBV11-1	CASSQTDRAIYGYTF	TGTGCCAGCAGCCAGACCGACAGGGCGATCTATGGCTACACCTTC
TRBJ2-5	NA	NA	TRBV7-9	CASSLETGRRETQYF	TGTGCCAGCAGCTTAGAAACAGGACGAAGAGAGACCCAGTACTTC
TRBJ2-3	NA	NA	TRBV5-6	CASSFVAVGLNTQYF	TGTGCCAGCAGCTTCGTAGCGGTGGGTTTGAATACGCAGTATTTT
TRBJ1-2	few	TRBD1	TRBV27	CASSYSTGHTNYGYTF	TGTGCCAGCAGTTACTCGACAGGGCACACTAACTATGGCTACACCTTC
TRBJ1-6	few	NA	TRBV30	CAWSVSASRNSPLHF	TGTGCCTGGAGTGTTTCGGCCTCGCGGAATTCACCCCTCCACTTT
TRBJ2-5	NA	TRBD2	TRBV5-6	CASSKGGGPGETQYF	TGTGCCAGCAGCAAGGGCGGGGGGCCGGGAGAGACCCAGTACTTC